The 30 T cell receptor beta chains listed next were all sequenced from one sample in a study of T cells in Graves' hyperthyroidism and ophthalmopathy. Amplification of TCR beta CDR3 regions was performed using RNA transcripts as template. A first-round RT-PCR of the TCR CDR3 used the HTBI primer set. TCRdb re-called the multiplex PCR reads with MiXCR, one entry per CDR3 protein. Of around 700,000 distinct CDR3 sequences in the sample, roughly a third were seen once. Specimen: blood. The source is a woman in her forties with Graves' hyperthyroidism.

The chain combines TRBV6-5 with TRBJ2-7; TRBD1 agrees at 10 bases. The CDR3 totals 16 residues. Germline CDR1 and CDR2: MNHEY and SVGAGI. V gave up 4 bases and J gave up 1 base; unmatched junction bases: 7. CDR3 residues: CASSSNRDRGSYEQYF. The CDR3 coding sequence is TGTGCCAGCAGTTCCAATAGGGACAGGGGATCCTACGAGCAGTACTTC.

Many counts were recorded for this clonotype. This chain connects TRBV2 to TRBJ2-5; D possibly corresponds to TRBD2 (5 bases). Trimming left V 8 bases short and J 2 bases short, with 12 bases between. The CDR3 is 13 residues long. Germline V gives CDR1 SNHLY, CDR2 FYNNEI. The CDR3 DNA reads TGTGCCAGCGTCTCTAGCCTTCAAGAGACCCAGTACTTC. It translates to CASVSSLQETQYF.

The genes are TRBV7-9 and TRBJ2-7, with D hard to call. The CDR3 extends over 13 amino acids. Trimming removed 6 bases from V and 1 base from J, with 10 bases in between. Germline CDR1 SEHNR, CDR2 FQNEAQ (reference sequence). CDR3 loop: CASSLFLSYEQYF. DNA of the CDR3: TGTGCCAGCAGTTTATTCCTATCCTACGAGCAGTACTTC.

This clonotype was seen ten or more times. One end of the junction is discordant with germline, which a read error may explain. The chain uses TRBV19 and TRBJ2-2; D gene unclear. The germline V gene encodes CDR1 LNHDA and CDR2 SQIVND (reference sequence). The CDR3 has 11 residues. CDR3 in DNA: TGCGCCAGCAGCTCCACCGGGGAGCTGTTTTTT. This codes for CASSSTGELFF.

In its sample, this clonotype was seen a few times. The chain links TRBV7-8 to TRBJ2-7; 11 bases are a match to TRBD1. Germline V gene lookup returns CDR1 SGHVS and CDR2 FQNEAQ. Trimming removed 9 bases from V and 2 bases from J; junction bases left unmatched: 9. The CDR3 consists of 15 residues. This CDR3 reads CASSPGQGVAYEQYF. CDR3 bases: TGTGCCAGTAGTCCGGGACAGGGGGTCGCCTACGAGCAGTACTTC.

The chain links TRBV29-1 to TRBJ2-7, with 13 bases that match TRBD2. CDR3 length: 13 amino acids. Germline CDR1 reads SQVTM; CDR2 reads ANQGSEA. The ends lost 8 bases at V and 4 bases at J; junction bases unmatched: 5. CDR3 region: CSRGTSGMYEQYF. The CDR3 region has the DNA TGCAGCCGTGGGACTAGCGGGATGTACGAGCAGTACTTC.

This clonotype was recorded many times. The rearrangement links TRBV7-9 to TRBJ2-5; D is tentatively TRBD1 or TRBD2 (7 bases each). Germline assignment: CDR1 SEHNR and CDR2 FQNEAQ (reference sequence). The CDR3 is 13 residues long. With 5 bases removed from V and 4 bases from J, the gap between germline ends came to 11 bases. The CDR3 reads CASSQGGAETQYF. DNA for the CDR3: TGTGCCAGCAGCCAGGGGGGGGCAGAGACCCAGTACTTC.

This chain's CDR3 is CASTGLWGSNEKLFF. The DNA for the CDR3 is TGTGCCAGCACGGGGTTATGGGGCTCTAATGAAAAACTGTTTTTT. The chain has TRBV5-5 and TRBJ1-4; possibly TRBD1 for D (5 bases). Germline V gives CDR1 SGHKS, CDR2 YYEKEE (reference sequence). V lost 6 bases and J 3 bases, leaving 15 bases between the germline ends. This CDR3 is built from 15 residues.

This sequence joins TRBV19 and TRBJ1-2; D remains unclear. This CDR3 is built from 10 residues. Deletions cut 6 bases from V and 7 bases from J, with 6 bases between. The V gene's germline CDR1 is LNHDA and CDR2 SQIVND (reference sequence). The CDR3 region has the DNA TGTGCCAGTAGGATCGGTGGCTACACCTTC. It codes for CASRIGGYTF.

As to this clonotype: This sequence may be a read error, since a much larger clone differs from it by one base. This chain joins TRBV11-2 and TRBJ1-1; 7 bases fit TRBD1. The CDR3 contains 15 residues. Germline V gene sequence: CDR1 SGHAT, CDR2 FQNNGV. CDR3 DNA sequence: TGTGCCGGCAGGTCAGACAGGGAGGGGAACACTGAAGCTTTCTTT. Protein product: CAGRSDREGNTEAFF.

V gene TRBV5-1 combines with J gene TRBJ1-4, with no clear D. Germline V gene lookup returns CDR1 SGHRS and CDR2 YFSETQ. V was clipped by 4 bases and J by 8 bases, with 21 bases between them. This CDR3 region has 16 residues. CDR3 in amino acids: CASSLNGRRLGEKLFF. Written as DNA, the CDR3 is TGCGCCAGCAGCCTCAATGGGCGCAGGCTCGGGGAAAAACTGTTTTTT.

The genes are TRBV12-3 or TRBV12-4 and TRBJ2-6; D not certain. The germline V and J ends were trimmed by 4 bases and 1 base, with 11 bases remaining between them. This CDR3 comprises 16 residues. The CDR3 sequence is CASSSNGVSGANVLTF. Written as DNA, the CDR3 is TGTGCCAGCAGTTCCAATGGGGTATCTGGGGCCAACGTCCTGACTTTC.

The rearrangement joins TRBV10-3 to TRBJ2-7; the match to TRBD1 covers 7 bases. Germline V gene data show CDR1 as ENHRY and CDR2 as SYGVKD. V lost 5 bases to trimming and J lost 2 bases; unmatched junction nucleotides: 6. The CDR3 totals 14 residues. In DNA form, the CDR3 reads TGTGCCATCAGTTCCGACAGGGCCACCTACGAGCAGTACTTC. Protein: CAISSDRATYEQYF.

The genes are TRBV6-5 and TRBJ1-1; no clear D gene. The CDR3 extends over 15 amino acids. The germline gives CDR1 MNHEY, CDR2 SVGAGI. Trimming pared 7 bases from V and 0 bases from J, leaving 15 bases between. The CDR3, as DNA: TGTGCCAGCACCCCGGCGGGAGAGCTGAACACTGAAGCTTTCTTT. Encoded protein: CASTPAGELNTEAFF.

The rearrangement joins TRBV24-1 to TRBJ1-5; D unclear. V lost 7 bases to trimming and J lost 1 base, with 10 bases between them. This CDR3 comprises 14 residues. Germline values: CDR1 KGHDR, CDR2 SFDVKD. CDR3 bases: TGTGCCACCAGCGAGGGAGGGAGCAATCAGCCCCAGCATTTT. Its protein product is CATSEGGSNQPQHF.

This chain uses TRBV7-2 with TRBJ1-1; D uncertain. V was shortened by 5 bases and J by 8 bases, with 15 bases between the two germline ends. The germline V gene encodes CDR1 SGHTA and CDR2 FQGNSA. This CDR3 has 13 residues. CDR3 protein: CASSQGLQTEAFF. In DNA form, the CDR3 reads TGTGCCAGCAGCCAAGGGTTGCAGACCGAAGCTTTCTTT.

V usage is TRBV24-1 and J usage is TRBJ1-5; the D gene is possibly TRBD1 (6 bases). V was pared by 7 bases and J by 4 bases, with 13 bases between. The CDR3 runs to 14 residues. Germline V gene lookup returns CDR1 KGHDR and CDR2 SFDVKD. The CDR3 region has the DNA TGTGCCACCAGCGGGAGACAGGAGAATCAGCCCCAGCATTTT. It specifies CATSGRQENQPQHF.

The chain uses TRBV7-9 and TRBJ1-1, with D possibly matching TRBD1 (6 bases). Germline-derived CDR1 and CDR2 are SEHNR and FQNEAQ (reference sequence). The CDR3 has 15 residues. V lost 6 bases, J lost 1 base, and 15 bases lay in between. The CDR3 loop is CASRGGGAQNTEAFF. For the CDR3, the DNA is TGTGCCAGCAGGGGGGGGGGGGCCCAGAACACTGAAGCTTTCTTT.

This clonotype showed up many times. The chain is built from TRBV11-2 and TRBJ2-5; no reliable D call. CDR1 is SGHAT, CDR2 FQNNGV, per germline. This CDR3 contains 12 residues. V shed 6 bases and J shed 3 bases, with 8 bases lying between them. CDR3 loop: CASSLNKETQYF. The CDR3 region has the DNA TGTGCCAGCAGTTTAAACAAAGAGACCCAGTACTTC.

In its sample, this clonotype was seen many times. V is TRBV7-9 and J is TRBJ1-2, with D perhaps matching TRBD1 (6 bases). The CDR3 is made up of 15 amino acids. Germline-derived CDR1 and CDR2 are SEHNR and FQNEAQ (reference sequence). Trimming removed 5 bases from V and 4 bases from J, with 17 bases in between. This CDR3 is CASSPPTGSGYGYTF. The CDR3, as DNA: TGTGCCAGCAGCCCCCCGACAGGTTCGGGCTATGGCTACACCTTC.

This chain joins TRBV13 and TRBJ2-3; weak D call: TRBD2 (5 bases). Germline CDR1 reads PRHDT; CDR2 reads FYEKMQ (reference sequence). Trimming removed 5 bases at V and 6 bases at J, with 9 bases between. The CDR3 runs to 12 residues. Written as DNA, the CDR3 is TGTGCCAGCAGCCGATGGAGGGATACGCAGTATTTT. This translates into CASSRWRDTQYF. Together with reference TRBV13 and TRBJ2-3, the CDR3 gives the full variable domain: AAGVIQSPRHLIKEKRETATLKCYPIPRHDTVYWYQQGPGQDPQFLISFYEKMQSDKGSIPDRFSAQQFSDYHSELNMSSLELGDSALYFCASSRWRDTQYFGPGTRLTVL.

This clonotype was counted ten times or more. This chain joins TRBV9 and TRBJ2-7; 8 bases are a match to TRBD1. The ends lost 4 bases at V and 5 bases at J; junction bases unmatched: 8. CDR3 length equals 14 residues. Germline V CDR1 and CDR2: SGDLS, YYNGEE. The chain's CDR3 is CASSPGQGWDEQYF. As DNA, the CDR3 is TGTGCCAGCAGCCCTGGACAGGGTTGGGACGAGCAGTACTTC.

Regarding this clonotype: Just one base apart from a much larger clone, this may be a read error. The chain recombines TRBV19 with TRBJ2-5, with TRBD2 as a possible D gene (6 bases). Per the germline V gene, CDR1 is LNHDA and CDR2 is SQIVND (reference sequence). The CDR3 sequence is 14 residues long. The CDR3 spells CARSSSGTQETQYF. The CDR3 DNA sequence: TGTGCCAGAAGTAGTTCAGGGACTCAAGAGACCCAGTACTTC.

The table lists this clonotype with many counts. V gene TRBV19 combines with J gene TRBJ1-2; TRBD1 aligns across 9 bases. Trimming cost V 11 bases and J 5 bases; bases outside gene matches: 3. This CDR3 has 11 amino acids. Looked up from germline, CDR1 is LNHDA and CDR2 is SQIVND (reference sequence). In nucleotides, the CDR3 is TGTGCCGGACAGGGGCGGTATGGCTACACCTTC. This gives the protein CAGQGRYGYTF.

This chain uses TRBV2 with TRBJ1-1, with a possible D match to TRBD1 (6 bases). The V end was cut by 4 bases, the J end by 1 base, with 10 bases between. In germline, CDR1 is SNHLY, CDR2 FYNNEI. The CDR3 spans 14 residues. The CDR3 region has the DNA TGTGCCAGCAGTGTCCAGGGGACGAACACTGAAGCTTTCTTT. Residues: CASSVQGTNTEAFF.

In its sample, this clonotype was seen a few times. The chain recombines TRBV6-2 or TRBV6-3 with TRBJ1-5; D is ambiguous. Germline-derived CDR1 and CDR2 are MNHEY and SVGEGT. V dropped 5 bases and J dropped 1 base, with 9 bases sitting between them. This CDR3 spans 14 amino acids. The CDR3 region is CASSILRSNQPQHF. In DNA form, the CDR3 reads TGTGCCAGCAGTATCCTAAGGAGCAATCAGCCCCAGCATTTT.

In nucleotides, the CDR3 is TGTGCCAGCTCACCACCGGATCAGGTTCATGGCTACACCTTC. Amino acids: CASSPPDQVHGYTF. The rearrangement links TRBV7-2 to TRBJ1-2, with D unresolved. Germline V lookup: CDR1 SGHTA, CDR2 FQGNSA. Trimming removed 8 bases at V and 6 bases at J, with 19 bases between. The CDR3 extends over 14 amino acids.

This clonotype has a handful of counts. V is TRBV4-3 and J is TRBJ2-7; D remains unclear. There are 15 residues in the CDR3. Germline V gene lookup returns CDR1 LGHNA and CDR2 YSLEER. Trimming left V 1 base short and J 3 bases short, with 13 bases between. Here the CDR3 DNA reads TGCGCCAGCAGCCAAGGATCCACTGTATTCTACGAGCAGTACTTC. Translated, it gives CASSQGSTVFYEQYF.

Turning to this clonotype: A much more abundant neighbour one base away suggests this may be a read error. This chain joins TRBV29-1 and TRBJ1-2; D call uncertain. The ends were cut back, 3 bases at V and 3 bases at J, with 17 bases in the middle. CDR1 SQVTM and CDR2 ANQGSEA come from the germline V gene. The CDR3 has 15 amino acids. CDR3 bases: TGCAGCGTTGAGACCTTCTGGAAGGCTTACTATGGCTACACCTTC. This translates into CSVETFWKAYYGYTF.

V usage is TRBV11-2 and J usage is TRBJ1-5; weak D call: TRBD1 (5 bases). V was trimmed by 6 bases and J by 5 bases, leaving 17 bases between them. The V gene's germline CDR1 is SGHAT and CDR2 FQNNGV. The CDR3 spans 15 residues. The CDR3 region is CASSLPSGSYQPQHF. The CDR3 nucleotides are TGTGCCAGCAGTTTACCCTCAGGGTCCTATCAGCCCCAGCATTTT.